The 5 T cell receptor beta chains below come from one sample, sequenced in a study of T cell responses to AZD1222 COVID-19 vaccine (dated by TCRdb to the early 2020s). Library preparation employed the immunoSEQ multiplex PCR assay. Not all clones reach the TCRdb copy of this immuneACCESS table, which keeps in-frame sequences only. Checked studies attribute under half of the gap to unresolved V genes and leave the rest unexplained. Recorded for this sample are roughly 120,000 clones; roughly 85% of them occurred a single time. Clones ranked in the top ten supply about 1.5% of the sample. The sample's time point, from its label and the paper: baseline before first vaccination. Sequencing was performed on peripheral blood, taken on day 0 of AZD1222 vaccination. The source is an adult in good health.

The V call is TRBV3-1 (or the pseudogene TRBV3-2), the J call TRBJ2-5; 10 positions agree with TRBD2. Germline loops: CDR1 LGHDT, CDR2 YNNKEL (reference sequence). With 4 bases clipped from V and 11 bases from J, the junction kept 13 bases outside the gene matches. The CDR3 has 15 residues. CDR3 loop: CASSPPLAGPVSQYF. Here the CDR3 DNA reads TGTGCCAGCAGCCCCCCACTAGCGGGACCAGTGAGTCAGTACTTC.

This chain uses TRBV12-3 or TRBV12-4 with TRBJ2-1; 7 nucleotides match TRBD1. This CDR3 is built from 13 residues. The trim removed 7 bases at V and 8 bases at J, leaving 8 bases unmatched. CDR3 in DNA: TGTGCCAGCACCCTGACAGGGACGGATGAGCAGTTCTTC. Its protein is CASTLTGTDEQFF.

This rearrangement joins TRBV29-1 to TRBJ1-2, with D possibly TRBD1 on 5 matching bases. The V and J ends lost 2 bases and 6 bases respectively, with 10 bases between them. The CDR3 totals 12 residues. Germline CDR1 and CDR2: SQVTM and ANQGSEA. The CDR3 reads CSVEQDNHGYTF. The CDR3 nucleotides are TGCAGCGTTGAACAGGACAATCATGGCTACACCTTC.

The J gene is TRBJ2-7, the V gene TRBV12-1; TRBD2 is the table's D call and was not checked against the DNA. TRBV12-1 is given as a pseudogene. The CDR3 covers 11 residues. The CDR3 DNA reads as TGTGCCAGCAGCGGGAGCTACGAGCAGTACTTC. This encodes CASSGSYEQYF.

CDR3 sequence reads: CASSPDSSSYEQYF. The CDR3 DNA reads TGTGCCAGCAGTCCGGACTCCAGCTCCTACGAGCAGTACTTC. The chain employs TRBV6-6 and TRBJ2-7; maybe TRBD2 (5 bases). Germline CDR1 and CDR2: MNHNY and SVGAGI (reference sequence). The CDR3 consists of 14 residues. The V end was cut by 5 bases, the J end by 0 bases, with 11 bases between.